This T cell receptor (beta chain) was sequenced for a study of T cell clones after liver transplantation. On the study more broadly: Graft-donor-reactive sequences were compared with third-party-reactive TCRbeta sequences from pre-transplant mixed lymphocyte reactions.

Method: immunoSEQ multiplex PCR; TCRdb's copy keeps in-frame clones and lacks some. The data hold just over 80,000 clones, with roughly four fifths observed a single time. Specimen: CD4+ T cells from blood, collected approximately 3.5 years after liver transplant. This sequence was found in a human patient who received a liver transplant. The graft donor may have given rise to some T cells.

The CDR3, as DNA: TGTGCCAGCTCCTCACTAAGACAGACTGAAGCTTTCTTT. It encodes CASSSLRQTEAFF. The genes are TRBV14 and TRBJ1-1; D might be TRBD1 (5 bases). Germline assignment: CDR1 SGHDN and CDR2 FVKESK. The CDR3 is 13 residues long. The V end lost 8 bases, the J end lost 5 bases, and 15 bases lay between the germline ends. Drawing the rest from reference TRBV14 and TRBJ1-1, the complete variable domain is EAGVTQFPSHSVIEKGQTVTLRCDPISGHDNLYWYRRVMGKEIKFLLHFVKESKQDESGMPNNRFLAERTGGTYSTLKVQPAELEDSGVYFCASSSLRQTEAFFGQGTRLTVV.